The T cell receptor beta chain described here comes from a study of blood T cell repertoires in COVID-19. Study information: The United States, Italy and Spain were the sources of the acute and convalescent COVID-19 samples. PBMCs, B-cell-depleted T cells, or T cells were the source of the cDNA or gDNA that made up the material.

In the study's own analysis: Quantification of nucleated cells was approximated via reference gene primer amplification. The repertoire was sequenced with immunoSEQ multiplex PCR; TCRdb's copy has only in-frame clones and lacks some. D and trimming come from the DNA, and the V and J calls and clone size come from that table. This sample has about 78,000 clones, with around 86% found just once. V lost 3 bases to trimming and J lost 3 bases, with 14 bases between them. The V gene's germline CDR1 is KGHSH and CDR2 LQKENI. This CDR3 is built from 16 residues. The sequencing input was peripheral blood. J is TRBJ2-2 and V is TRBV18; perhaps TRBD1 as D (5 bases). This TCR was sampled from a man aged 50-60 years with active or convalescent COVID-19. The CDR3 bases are TGTGCCAGCTCACCGGGGCCTCCTAAGGACACCGGGGAGCTGTTTTTT. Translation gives CASSPGPPKDTGELFF.